This TCR beta chain was recorded in a study of blood T cell repertoires in COVID-19. Study-wide context: Sample material is recorded as cDNA or gDNA derived from T cells, B-cell-depleted T cells, or PBMCs.

The CDR3 totals 14 residues. Trimming removed 3 bases from V and 3 bases from J; junction bases left unmatched: 4. CDR1 SGHAT and CDR2 FQNNGV come from the germline V gene. Original methodology: Nucleated cell counts were estimated from reference gene primer amplification. Libraries were prepared by immunoSEQ multiplex PCR; TCRdb keeps only in-frame clonotypes and omits some of them. V, J and clone size are taken as reported in that table, and D and trimming were inferred from the DNA itself. The data show roughly 99,000 clones, more than 70% seen once. This receptor was taken from a man in his fifties with active or convalescent COVID-19. V and J are TRBV11-2 and TRBJ1-2, with 7 bases lining up with TRBD1. Sequencing was done on a sample of peripheral blood. CDR3 DNA: TGTGCCAGCAGCTTTACTCAGGGGGACTATGGCTACACCTTC. Residues: CASSFTQGDYGYTF.